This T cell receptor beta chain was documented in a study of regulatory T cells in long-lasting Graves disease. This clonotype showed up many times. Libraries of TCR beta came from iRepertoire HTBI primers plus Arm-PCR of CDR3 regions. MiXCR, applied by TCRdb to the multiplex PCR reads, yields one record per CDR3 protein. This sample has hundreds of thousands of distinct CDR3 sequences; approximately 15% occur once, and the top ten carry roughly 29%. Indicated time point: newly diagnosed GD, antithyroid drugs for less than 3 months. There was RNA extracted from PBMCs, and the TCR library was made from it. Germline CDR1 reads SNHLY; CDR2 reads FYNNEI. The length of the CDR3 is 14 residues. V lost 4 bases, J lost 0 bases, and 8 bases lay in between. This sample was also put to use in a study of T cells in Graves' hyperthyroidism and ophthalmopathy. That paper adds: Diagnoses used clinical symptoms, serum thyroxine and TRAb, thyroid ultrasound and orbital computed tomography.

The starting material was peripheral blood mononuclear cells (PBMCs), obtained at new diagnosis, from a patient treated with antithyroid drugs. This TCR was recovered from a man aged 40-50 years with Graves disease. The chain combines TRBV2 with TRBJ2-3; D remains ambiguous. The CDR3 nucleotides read TGTGCCAGCAGTGTCTTCGCTAGCACAGATACGCAGTATTTT. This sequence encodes CASSVFASTDTQYF.